Below, one TCR beta chain is given with its context. Its antigen is currently unknown. The V and J ends lost 0 bases and 3 bases respectively, with 12 bases between them. The CDR3 loop spans 15 amino acids. The germline gives CDR1 SGHAT, CDR2 FQNNGV. This entry is derived from a study of shared clonotypes between healthy human individuals. Across the study: Plates per donor: three CD4 naive, three CD4 memory, two CD8 naive, one CD8 memory. Study-level findings and limits: It was the few donors that limited the genetic and exposure-history diversity represented. Collection of samples was limited to blood; tissue repertoires likely differ. Clonotype sharing across a handful of donors was observed for around 4.5% of naive CD4 clonotypes.

Produced via immunoSEQ multiplex PCR; TCRdb's table is partial and in-frame only. The repertoire includes 600,000 to 750,000 clones, roughly 70% of them detected once, and approximately 2% sits in the top ten. The TCR originated in a woman aged 30 to 39 in good health. This chain joins TRBV11-2 and TRBJ2-7; D unresolved. The sequenced sample was memory CD4+ T cells sorted from blood. The sample's subset: CD45RA-negative fraction. CDR3 sequence: CASSLDLADHYEQYF. The CDR3 DNA sequence: TGTGCCAGCAGCTTAGATCTCGCGGACCACTACGAGCAGTACTTC.